This T cell receptor (beta chain) is from a study of cytomegalovirus exposure and HLA in healthy donors. Looking at the study overall: A later analysis reported the same platform for the roughly 120 validation repertoires and the approximately 670 first-cohort repertoires.

Clones were sequenced by immunoSEQ multiplex PCR, and TCRdb holds only the in-frame ones, with some missing. The sample contains approximately 97,000 clones, over 85% of which appear only once. Notes on this clone: The antigen is unknown.

The CDR3 is 14 residues long. CDR1 is MNHEY and CDR2 is SVGAGI in the germline V gene. Trimming took 5 bases from V and 2 from J, leaving 13 bases between them. Findings of the study overall: Many donors carried some public TCRs, although rarity characterized most TCR sequences.

This clonotype originated in a woman between 18 and 29 years old in good health and CMV-seronegative. The sample comprised PBMCs. The rearrangement links TRBV6-5 to TRBJ2-7, with D possibly TRBD2 on 5 matching bases. The CDR3 sequence is CASSPQSGTYEQYF. CDR3 DNA: TGTGCCAGCAGTCCCCAGTCGGGGACCTACGAGCAGTACTTC.